In this sample, the clone carrying this TCR beta chain turned up many times. With 0 bases clipped from V and 4 bases from J, the junction kept 4 bases outside the gene matches. The germline gives CDR1 LGHNA, CDR2 YSLEER. The CDR3 runs to 16 residues. A single record per CDR3 protein comes from TCRdb applying MiXCR to the RT-PCR reads. Among 550,000 to 750,000 distinct CDR3 sequences listed, approximately 15% were seen once. The sequenced sample consisted of memory CD4+ T cells from blood. The source is a female donor in good health, serving as a healthy control. The chain has TRBV4-3 and TRBJ1-5, with TRBD1 identical over 9 bases. The CDR3 loop is CASSQDTGTGNQPQHF. CDR3 nucleotide sequence: TGCGCCAGCAGCCAAGATACAGGGACAGGGAATCAGCCCCAGCATTTT.